This is a list of T cell receptor beta chains from one sample in a study of early T cells in non-severe SARS-CoV-2 infection. Via MiXCR, TCRdb re-called the 5' RACE reads, giving one row per CDR3 protein. Found here are some 49,000 distinct CDR3 sequences, 3.5% to 4.5% of them singletons; the top ten hold around 6%. Sequencing was performed on whole blood. The receptors originated from an adult who was a healthcare worker with PCR-confirmed SARS-CoV-2 infection or an uninfected control (not recorded which). The CDR3 runs from the conserved cysteine through the conserved F or W. The order of the fields is V gene, D gene, J gene, clone size, CDR3 protein, CDR3 DNA. D genes are given only for firm matches. Not all rows give a size; the values are once, few, many and, for expanded clones, a class.

V gene: TRBV12-3/TRBV12-4
D gene: TRBD2
J gene: TRBJ2-7
clone size: many
CDR3 protein: CASSLSGIAYEQYF
CDR3 DNA: TGTGCCAGCAGTTTGAGCGGGATCGCCTACGAGCAGTACTTC

V gene: TRBV7-2
D gene: TRBD1
J gene: TRBJ2-7
clone size: -
CDR3 protein: CASSETDRANEQYF
CDR3 DNA: TGTGCCAGCAGCGAGACGGACAGGGCCAACGAGCAGTACTTC

V gene: TRBV29-1
D gene: -
J gene: TRBJ2-6
clone size: few
CDR3 protein: CSVRDTEAGANVLTF
CDR3 DNA: TGCAGCGTGCGGGACACCGAGGCTGGGGCCAACGTCCTGACTTTC

V gene: TRBV27
D gene: -
J gene: TRBJ2-1
clone size: many
CDR3 protein: CASSQYKDPYNEQFF
CDR3 DNA: TGTGCCAGCAGTCAATATAAAGACCCCTACAATGAGCAGTTCTTC

V gene: TRBV7-9
D gene: TRBD1
J gene: TRBJ2-7
clone size: -
CDR3 protein: CASSWDSDYEQYF
CDR3 DNA: TGTGCCAGCAGCTGGGACAGCGACTACGAGCAGTACTTC

V gene: TRBV4-1
D gene: -
J gene: TRBJ2-3
clone size: many
CDR3 protein: CASSQLDTAADTQYF
CDR3 DNA: TGCGCCAGCAGCCAACTGGACACTGCCGCAGATACGCAGTATTTT

V gene: TRBV6-2/TRBV6-3
D gene: TRBD2
J gene: TRBJ2-1
clone size: few
CDR3 protein: CASSYSQGGGYNEQFF
CDR3 DNA: TGTGCCAGCAGTTACTCGCAGGGCGGGGGGTACAATGAGCAGTTCTTC

V gene: TRBV10-1
D gene: TRBD2
J gene: TRBJ2-7
clone size: many
CDR3 protein: CASSDLAGVTYEQYF
CDR3 DNA: TGCGCCAGCAGTGATCTAGCGGGAGTAACCTACGAGCAGTACTTC

V gene: TRBV19
D gene: TRBD1
J gene: TRBJ1-2
clone size: many
CDR3 protein: CASTQGQGTYDGYTF
CDR3 DNA: TGTGCCAGTACCCAGGGACAGGGGACCTATGATGGCTACACCTTC

V gene: TRBV20-1
D gene: -
J gene: TRBJ1-2
clone size: many
CDR3 protein: CSHSFAGVVQNGYTF
CDR3 DNA: TGCAGTCACTCCTTTGCAGGGGTAGTACAGAATGGCTACACCTTC

V gene: TRBV5-1
D gene: TRBD1
J gene: TRBJ2-7
clone size: many
CDR3 protein: CASSGGTGSSYEQYF
CDR3 DNA: TGCGCCAGCAGCGGAGGGACAGGGAGCTCCTACGAGCAGTACTTC

V gene: TRBV5-5
D gene: -
J gene: TRBJ2-5
clone size: many
CDR3 protein: CASSLNQGQETQYF
CDR3 DNA: TGTGCCAGCAGCTTGAACCAGGGGCAAGAGACCCAGTACTTC

V gene: TRBV29-1
D gene: TRBD2
J gene: TRBJ2-3
clone size: few
CDR3 protein: CSVEFSGGAPDTQYF
CDR3 DNA: TGCAGCGTTGAGTTTAGCGGGGGAGCCCCAGATACGCAGTATTTT

V gene: TRBV24-1
D gene: TRBD1
J gene: TRBJ2-3
clone size: many
CDR3 protein: CATSVTGGVDTQYF
CDR3 DNA: TGTGCCACCAGTGTGACAGGGGGCGTAGATACGCAGTATTTT

V gene: TRBV6-6
D gene: -
J gene: TRBJ2-7
clone size: few
CDR3 protein: CASSLGSGGEQYF
CDR3 DNA: TGTGCCAGCAGTTTGGGCTCCGGGGGCGAGCAGTACTTC

V gene: TRBV7-3
D gene: -
J gene: TRBJ2-2
clone size: -
CDR3 protein: CASSSGGVPGELFF
CDR3 DNA: TGTGCCAGCAGCTCAGGGGGGGTCCCCGGGGAGCTGTTTTTT

V gene: TRBV20-1
D gene: -
J gene: TRBJ1-5
clone size: many
CDR3 protein: CSAREQSRETQHF
CDR3 DNA: TGCAGTGCTAGAGAACAGAGTAGAGAGACCCAGCATTTT

V gene: TRBV9
D gene: -
J gene: TRBJ2-7
clone size: few
CDR3 protein: CASSVAPGIVYEQYF
CDR3 DNA: TGTGCCAGCAGCGTAGCGCCCGGCATCGTCTACGAGCAGTACTTC

V gene: TRBV5-1
D gene: -
J gene: TRBJ1-5
clone size: many
CDR3 protein: CASSLAGGQPQHF
CDR3 DNA: TGCGCCAGCAGCTTGGCCGGGGGGCAGCCCCAGCATTTT

V gene: TRBV5-8
D gene: TRBD2
J gene: TRBJ2-3
clone size: few
CDR3 protein: CASRPTLGLAGGRTDTQYF
CDR3 DNA: TGTGCCAGCAGACCAACCCTCGGACTAGCGGGGGGGCGGACAGATACGCAGTATTTT

V gene: TRBV20-1
D gene: TRBD1
J gene: TRBJ2-7
clone size: many
CDR3 protein: CSAGLGTGPSYEQYF
CDR3 DNA: TGCAGTGCTGGACTCGGGACAGGACCCTCCTACGAGCAGTACTTC

V gene: TRBV5-8
D gene: -
J gene: TRBJ2-7
clone size: many
CDR3 protein: CASSLNWAGSYSYEQYF
CDR3 DNA: TGTGCCAGCAGCTTGAATTGGGCCGGCTCCTACTCCTACGAGCAGTACTTC

V gene: TRBV18
D gene: TRBD2
J gene: TRBJ2-1
clone size: many
CDR3 protein: CASSSGLAGGGEQFF
CDR3 DNA: TGTGCCAGCTCATCCGGACTAGCGGGGGGCGGTGAGCAGTTCTTC

V gene: TRBV27
D gene: TRBD2
J gene: TRBJ2-1
clone size: many
CDR3 protein: CASSHQRPSGKYNEQFF
CDR3 DNA: TGTGCCAGCAGTCATCAGCGACCTAGCGGGAAATACAATGAGCAGTTCTTC

V gene: TRBV2
D gene: -
J gene: TRBJ1-5
clone size: few
CDR3 protein: CASKAANQNQPQHF
CDR3 DNA: TGTGCCAGCAAGGCAGCAAACCAGAATCAGCCCCAGCATTTT

V gene: TRBV9
D gene: TRBD2
J gene: TRBJ2-3
clone size: few
CDR3 protein: CASSVAGGSTDTQYF
CDR3 DNA: TGTGCCAGCAGCGTAGCGGGGGGGAGCACAGATACGCAGTATTTT

V gene: TRBV7-2
D gene: -
J gene: TRBJ2-1
clone size: many
CDR3 protein: CASSSQQRAGEWEQFF
CDR3 DNA: TGTGCCAGCAGCTCCCAGCAGCGGGCCGGGGAGTGGGAGCAGTTCTTC

V gene: TRBV2
D gene: -
J gene: TRBJ2-2
clone size: few
CDR3 protein: CASIPLATGTGELFF
CDR3 DNA: TGTGCCAGCATTCCCCTAGCGACTGGGACCGGGGAGCTGTTTTTT

V gene: TRBV6-5
D gene: -
J gene: TRBJ2-5
clone size: -
CDR3 protein: CASSYLWEAQETQYF
CDR3 DNA: TGTGCCAGCAGTTACTTGTGGGAGGCGCAAGAGACCCAGTACTTC

V gene: TRBV19
D gene: TRBD1
J gene: TRBJ1-5
clone size: many
CDR3 protein: CASSTYGTGGSYSNQPQHF
CDR3 DNA: TGTGCCAGTAGTACTTACGGGACAGGTGGGTCTTATAGCAATCAGCCCCAGCATTTT

V gene: TRBV20-1
D gene: -
J gene: TRBJ2-4
clone size: few
CDR3 protein: CSAQIPAGGQRNIQYF
CDR3 DNA: TGCAGTGCCCAGATCCCAGCTGGGGGCCAGAGAAACATTCAGTACTTC

V gene: TRBV5-5
D gene: -
J gene: TRBJ2-5
clone size: -
CDR3 protein: CASSKETGGQETQYF
CDR3 DNA: TGTGCCAGCAGCAAGGAGACCGGAGGGCAAGAGACCCAGTACTTC

V gene: TRBV28
D gene: -
J gene: TRBJ2-3
clone size: -
CDR3 protein: CASSQTNSGDTQYF
CDR3 DNA: TGTGCCAGCAGCCAGACCAATAGCGGAGATACGCAGTATTTT

V gene: TRBV6-2/TRBV6-3
D gene: TRBD1
J gene: TRBJ2-7
clone size: few
CDR3 protein: CASGAGTARYEQYF
CDR3 DNA: TGTGCCAGCGGGGCCGGGACAGCTCGCTACGAGCAGTACTTC

V gene: TRBV7-9
D gene: -
J gene: TRBJ2-3
clone size: many
CDR3 protein: CASTRGGEATDTQYF
CDR3 DNA: TGTGCCAGCACCAGAGGGGGGGAGGCCACAGATACGCAGTATTTT

V gene: TRBV7-2
D gene: -
J gene: TRBJ2-5
clone size: many
CDR3 protein: CASSPSAGTLGETQYF
CDR3 DNA: TGTGCCAGCAGCCCCTCCGCAGGGACCCTCGGAGAGACCCAGTACTTC

V gene: TRBV5-1
D gene: -
J gene: TRBJ2-3
clone size: many
CDR3 protein: CASRLDSSTDTQYF
CDR3 DNA: TGCGCCAGCAGGTTGGACTCCTCCACAGATACGCAGTATTTT

V gene: TRBV7-9
D gene: -
J gene: TRBJ1-1
clone size: many
CDR3 protein: CASSFTGEAFF
CDR3 DNA: TGTGCCAGCAGCTTTACAGGGGAAGCTTTCTTT